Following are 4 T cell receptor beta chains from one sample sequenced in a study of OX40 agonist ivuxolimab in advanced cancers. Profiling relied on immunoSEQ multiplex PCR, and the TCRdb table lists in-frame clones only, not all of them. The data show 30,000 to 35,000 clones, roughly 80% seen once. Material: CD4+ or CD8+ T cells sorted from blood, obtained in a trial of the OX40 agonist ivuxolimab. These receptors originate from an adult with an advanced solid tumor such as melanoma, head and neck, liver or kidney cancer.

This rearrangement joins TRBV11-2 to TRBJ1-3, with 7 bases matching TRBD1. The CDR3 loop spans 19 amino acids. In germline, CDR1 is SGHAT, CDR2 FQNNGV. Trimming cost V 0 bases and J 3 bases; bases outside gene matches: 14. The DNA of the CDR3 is TGTGCCAGCAGCTTAGATTCGGGGACAGTAACCATTGGTGGAAACACCATATATTTT. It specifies CASSLDSGTVTIGGNTIYF.

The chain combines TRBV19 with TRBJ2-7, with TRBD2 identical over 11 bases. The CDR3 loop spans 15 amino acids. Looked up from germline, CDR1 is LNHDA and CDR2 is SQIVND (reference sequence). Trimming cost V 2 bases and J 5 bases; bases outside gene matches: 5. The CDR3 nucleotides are TGTGCCAGTAGTATAATAGCGGGAGGGATCAACGAGCAGTACTTC. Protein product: CASSIIAGGINEQYF.

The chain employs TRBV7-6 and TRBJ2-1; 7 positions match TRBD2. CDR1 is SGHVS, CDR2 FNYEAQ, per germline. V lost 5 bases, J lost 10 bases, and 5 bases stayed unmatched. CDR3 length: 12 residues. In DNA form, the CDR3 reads TGTGCCAGCAGCCCTTTAGCGGGCGAGCAGTTCTTC. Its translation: CASSPLAGEQFF.

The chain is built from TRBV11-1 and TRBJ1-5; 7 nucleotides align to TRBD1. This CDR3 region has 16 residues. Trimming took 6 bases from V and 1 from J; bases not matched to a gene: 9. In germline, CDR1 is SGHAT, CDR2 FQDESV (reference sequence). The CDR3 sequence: CASRRPGQKSNQPQHF. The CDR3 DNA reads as TGTGCCAGCAGACGTCCGGGACAGAAAAGCAATCAGCCCCAGCATTTT.